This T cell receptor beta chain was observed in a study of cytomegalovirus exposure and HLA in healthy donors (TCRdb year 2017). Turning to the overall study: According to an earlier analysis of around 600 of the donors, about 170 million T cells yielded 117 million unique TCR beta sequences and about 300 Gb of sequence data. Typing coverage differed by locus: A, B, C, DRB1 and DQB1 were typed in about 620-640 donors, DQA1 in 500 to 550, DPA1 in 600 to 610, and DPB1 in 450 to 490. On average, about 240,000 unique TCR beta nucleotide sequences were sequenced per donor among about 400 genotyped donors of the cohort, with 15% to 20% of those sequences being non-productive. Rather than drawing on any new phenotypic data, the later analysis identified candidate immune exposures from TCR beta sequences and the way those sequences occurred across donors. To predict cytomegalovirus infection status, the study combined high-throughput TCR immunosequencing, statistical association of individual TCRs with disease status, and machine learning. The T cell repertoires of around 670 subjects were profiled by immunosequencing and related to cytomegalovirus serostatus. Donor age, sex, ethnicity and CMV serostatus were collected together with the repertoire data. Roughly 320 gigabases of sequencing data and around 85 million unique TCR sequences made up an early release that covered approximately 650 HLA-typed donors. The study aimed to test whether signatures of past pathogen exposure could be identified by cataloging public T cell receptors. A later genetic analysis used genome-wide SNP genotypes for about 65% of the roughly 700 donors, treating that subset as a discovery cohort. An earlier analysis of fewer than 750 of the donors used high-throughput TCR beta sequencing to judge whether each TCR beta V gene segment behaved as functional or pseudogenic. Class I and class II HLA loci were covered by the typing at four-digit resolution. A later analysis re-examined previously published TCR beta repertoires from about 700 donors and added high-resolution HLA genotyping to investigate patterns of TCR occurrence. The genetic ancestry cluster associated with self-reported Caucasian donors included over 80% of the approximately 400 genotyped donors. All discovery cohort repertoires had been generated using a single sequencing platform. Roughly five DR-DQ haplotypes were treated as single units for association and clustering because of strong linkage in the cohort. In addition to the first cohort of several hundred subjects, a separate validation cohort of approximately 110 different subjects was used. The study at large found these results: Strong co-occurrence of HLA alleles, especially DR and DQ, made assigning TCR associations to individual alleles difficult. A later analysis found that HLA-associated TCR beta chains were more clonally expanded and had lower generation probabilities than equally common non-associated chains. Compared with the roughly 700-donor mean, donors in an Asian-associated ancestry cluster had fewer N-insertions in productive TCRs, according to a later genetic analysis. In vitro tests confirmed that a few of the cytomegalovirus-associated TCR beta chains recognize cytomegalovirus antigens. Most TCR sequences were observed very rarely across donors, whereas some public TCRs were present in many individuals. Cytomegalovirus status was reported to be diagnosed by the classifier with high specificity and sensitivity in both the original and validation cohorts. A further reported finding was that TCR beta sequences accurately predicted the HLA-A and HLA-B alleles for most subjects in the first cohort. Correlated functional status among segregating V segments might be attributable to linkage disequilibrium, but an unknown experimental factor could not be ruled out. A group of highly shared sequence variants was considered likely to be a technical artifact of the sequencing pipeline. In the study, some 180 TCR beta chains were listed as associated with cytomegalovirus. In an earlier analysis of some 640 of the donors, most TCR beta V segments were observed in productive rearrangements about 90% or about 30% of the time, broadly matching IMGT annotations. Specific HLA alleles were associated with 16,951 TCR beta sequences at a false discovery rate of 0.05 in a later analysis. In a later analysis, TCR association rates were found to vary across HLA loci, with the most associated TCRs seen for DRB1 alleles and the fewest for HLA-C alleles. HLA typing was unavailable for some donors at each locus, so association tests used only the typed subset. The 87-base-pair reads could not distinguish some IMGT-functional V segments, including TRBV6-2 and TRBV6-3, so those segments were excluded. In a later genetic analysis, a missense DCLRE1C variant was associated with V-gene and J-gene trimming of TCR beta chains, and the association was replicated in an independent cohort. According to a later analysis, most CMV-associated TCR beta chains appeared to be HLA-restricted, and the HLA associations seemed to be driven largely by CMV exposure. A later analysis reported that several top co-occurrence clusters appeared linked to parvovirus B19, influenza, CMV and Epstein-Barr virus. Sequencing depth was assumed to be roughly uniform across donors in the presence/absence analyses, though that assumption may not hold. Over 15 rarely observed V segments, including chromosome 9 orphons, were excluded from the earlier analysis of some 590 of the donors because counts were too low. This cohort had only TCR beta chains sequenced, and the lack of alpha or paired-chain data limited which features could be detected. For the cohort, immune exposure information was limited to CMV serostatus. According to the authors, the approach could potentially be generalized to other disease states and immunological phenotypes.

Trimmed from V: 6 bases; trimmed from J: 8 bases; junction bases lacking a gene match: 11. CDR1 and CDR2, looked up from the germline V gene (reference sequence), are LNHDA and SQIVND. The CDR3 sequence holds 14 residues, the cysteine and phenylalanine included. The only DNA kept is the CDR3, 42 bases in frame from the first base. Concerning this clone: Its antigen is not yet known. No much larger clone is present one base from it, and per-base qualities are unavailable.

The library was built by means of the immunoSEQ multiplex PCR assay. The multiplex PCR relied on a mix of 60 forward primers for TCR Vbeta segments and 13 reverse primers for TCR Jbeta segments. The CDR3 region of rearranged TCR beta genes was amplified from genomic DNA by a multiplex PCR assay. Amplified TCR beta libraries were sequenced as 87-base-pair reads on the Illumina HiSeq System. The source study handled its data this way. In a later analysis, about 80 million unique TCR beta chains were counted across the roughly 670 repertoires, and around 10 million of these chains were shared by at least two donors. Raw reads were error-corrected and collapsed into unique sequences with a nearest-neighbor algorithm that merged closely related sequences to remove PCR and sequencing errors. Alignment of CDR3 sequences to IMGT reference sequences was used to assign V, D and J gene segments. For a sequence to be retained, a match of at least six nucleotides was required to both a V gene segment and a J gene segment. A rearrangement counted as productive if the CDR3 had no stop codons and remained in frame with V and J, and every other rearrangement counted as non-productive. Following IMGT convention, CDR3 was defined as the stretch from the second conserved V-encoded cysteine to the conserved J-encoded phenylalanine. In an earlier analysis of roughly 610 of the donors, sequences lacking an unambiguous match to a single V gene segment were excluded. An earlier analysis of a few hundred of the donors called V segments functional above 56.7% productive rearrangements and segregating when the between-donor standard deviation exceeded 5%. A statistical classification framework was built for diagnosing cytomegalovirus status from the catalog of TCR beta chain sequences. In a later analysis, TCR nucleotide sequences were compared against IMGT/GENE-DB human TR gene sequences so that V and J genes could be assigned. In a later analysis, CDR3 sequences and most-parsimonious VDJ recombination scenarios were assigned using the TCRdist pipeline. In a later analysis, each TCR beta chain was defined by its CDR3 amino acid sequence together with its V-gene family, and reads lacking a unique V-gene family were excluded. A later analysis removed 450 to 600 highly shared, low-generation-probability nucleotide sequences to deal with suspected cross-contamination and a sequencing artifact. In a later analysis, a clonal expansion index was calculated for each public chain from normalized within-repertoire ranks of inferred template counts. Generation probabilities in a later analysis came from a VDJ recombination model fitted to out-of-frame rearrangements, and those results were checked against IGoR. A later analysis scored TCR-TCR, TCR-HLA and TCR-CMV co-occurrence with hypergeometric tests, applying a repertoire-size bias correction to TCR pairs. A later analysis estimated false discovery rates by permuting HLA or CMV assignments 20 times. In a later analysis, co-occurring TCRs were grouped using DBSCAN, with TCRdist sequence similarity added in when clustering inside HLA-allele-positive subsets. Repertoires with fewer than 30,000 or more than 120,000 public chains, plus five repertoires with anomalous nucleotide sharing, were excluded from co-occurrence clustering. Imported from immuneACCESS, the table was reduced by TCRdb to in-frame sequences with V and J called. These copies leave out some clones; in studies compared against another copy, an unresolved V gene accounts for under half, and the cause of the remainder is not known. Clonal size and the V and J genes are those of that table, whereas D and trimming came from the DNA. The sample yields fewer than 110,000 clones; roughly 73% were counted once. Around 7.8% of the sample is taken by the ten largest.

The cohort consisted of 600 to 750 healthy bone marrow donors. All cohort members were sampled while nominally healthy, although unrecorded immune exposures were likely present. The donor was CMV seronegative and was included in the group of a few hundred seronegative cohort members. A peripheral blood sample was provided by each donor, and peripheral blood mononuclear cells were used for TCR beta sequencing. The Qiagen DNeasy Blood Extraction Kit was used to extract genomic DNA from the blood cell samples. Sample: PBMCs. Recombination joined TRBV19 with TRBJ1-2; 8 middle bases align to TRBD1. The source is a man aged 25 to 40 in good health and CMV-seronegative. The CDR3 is CASRSGQGREGYTF. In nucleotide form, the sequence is TGTGCCAGTAGAAGCGGACAGGGTAGAGAGGGCTACACCTTC. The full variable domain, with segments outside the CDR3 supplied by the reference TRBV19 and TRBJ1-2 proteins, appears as DGGITQSPKYLFRKEGQNVTLSCEQNLNHDAMYWYRQDPGQGLRLIYYSQIVNDFQKGDIAEGYSVSREKKESFPLTVTSAQKNPTAFYLCASRSGQGREGYTFGSGTRLTVV.